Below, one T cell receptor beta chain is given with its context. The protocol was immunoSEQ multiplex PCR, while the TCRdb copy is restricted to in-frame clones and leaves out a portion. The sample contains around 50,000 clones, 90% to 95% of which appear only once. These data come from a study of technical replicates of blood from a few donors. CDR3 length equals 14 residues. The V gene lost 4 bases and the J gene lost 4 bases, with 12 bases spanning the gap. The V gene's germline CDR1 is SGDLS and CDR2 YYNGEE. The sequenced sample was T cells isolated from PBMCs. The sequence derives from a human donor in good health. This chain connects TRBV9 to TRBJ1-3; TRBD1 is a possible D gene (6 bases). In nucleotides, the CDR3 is TGTGCCAGCAGCCCGACAGGCTCAGGAAACACCATATATTTT. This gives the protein CASSPTGSGNTIYF.